This T cell receptor beta chain was identified in a study of T cell repertoires in cytomegalovirus infection (dated by TCRdb to the late 2010s). Looking at the study overall: The HLA type of each donor mattered for the analysis, because public TCR beta signatures pointed to carriage of CMV infection along with the matching HLA type.

This clonotype was found a few times. This clone's antigen is unknown. Nothing much larger sits one base from this clone, and base qualities are not available. This sample was sequenced with an Illumina HiSeq 1500. TCRdb took the public reads, trimmed them with fastp at Q25, ran MiXCR for clone calling and kept in-frame beta chains. Each entry merges the rows of one CDR3 protein and shows their most common DNA and genes. This sample has approximately 200,000 distinct CDR3 sequences in its table, and roughly 20% of those were observed once. Over 15% of the sample belongs to the ten largest clones. Results and caveats for the whole study, not just this receptor: In the ex vivo response, HLA-C-restricted CMV-specific TCR beta clonotypes were dominant, and in two of eight donors the single most frequent clonotype came from this HLA-C-restricted group. Carriers of CMV infection plus the relevant HLA type were discriminated by the cumulative frequency of public TCR beta family members in the study cohort and in an independent roughly 350-donor cohort.

From the cysteine up to the phenylalanine, the CDR3 has a length of 16 residues. Of all the DNA, just the CDR3 is kept, 48 bases in frame from base 1. Trimming removed 3 bases from V and 0 bases from J, leaving 16 bases between the germline ends. The germline V gene sets CDR1 to SGHRS and CDR2 to YFSETQ. The sequence was obtained from a human donor in good health (CMV status not recorded). Some clones in this sample may be carry-over from other donors' samples. This chain is built from TRBV5-1 and TRBJ2-7; D gene: possibly TRBD1, on 5 matching bases. The source material was CD8+ T cells from PBMCs. The nucleotide sequence reads as follows: TGCGCCAGCAGCTCCTTTCGGCAGGGAAGCTCCTACGAGCAGTACTTC. Translated, it reads CASSSFRQGSSYEQYF.